The clone carrying this TCR beta chain showed up just once. Distinct nucleotide sequences in the sample also encode this CDR3. These data belong to a study of blood T cell repertoires in COVID-19. Trimming left V 3 bases short and J 8 bases short, with 10 bases between. The CDR3 is 12 amino acids. Profiling relied on immunoSEQ multiplex PCR, and the TCRdb table lists in-frame clones only, not all of them. Of over 150,000 clones in the sample, 94% were seen once. The chain uses TRBV12-3 or TRBV12-4 and TRBJ1-1, with TRBD1 as a possible D gene (6 bases). The receptor was derived from a man aged 25-40 years with COVID-19, enrolled during active disease. Sequenced sample: peripheral blood. CDR3 sequence reads: CASSFSRGEAFF. CDR3 sequence (DNA): TGTGCCAGCAGTTTTTCCAGGGGAGAAGCTTTCTTT.